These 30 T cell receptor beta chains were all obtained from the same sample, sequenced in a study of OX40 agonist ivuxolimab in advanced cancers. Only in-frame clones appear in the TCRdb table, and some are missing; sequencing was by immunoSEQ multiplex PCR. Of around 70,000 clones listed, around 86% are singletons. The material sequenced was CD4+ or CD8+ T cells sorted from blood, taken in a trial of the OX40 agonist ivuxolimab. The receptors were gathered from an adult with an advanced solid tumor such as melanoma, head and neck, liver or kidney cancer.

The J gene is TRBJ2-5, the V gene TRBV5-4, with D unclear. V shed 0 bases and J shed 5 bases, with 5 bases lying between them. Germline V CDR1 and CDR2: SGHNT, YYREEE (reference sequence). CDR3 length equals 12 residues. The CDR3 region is CASSLVGETQYF. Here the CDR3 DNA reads TGTGCCAGCAGCTTGGTTGGTGAGACCCAGTACTTC. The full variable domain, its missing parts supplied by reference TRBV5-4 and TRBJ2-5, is ETGVTQSPTHLIKTRGQQVTLRCSSQSGHNTVSWYQQALGQGPQFIFQYYREEENGRGNFPPRFSGLQFPNYSSELNVNALELDDSALYLCASSLVGETQYFGPGTRLLVL.

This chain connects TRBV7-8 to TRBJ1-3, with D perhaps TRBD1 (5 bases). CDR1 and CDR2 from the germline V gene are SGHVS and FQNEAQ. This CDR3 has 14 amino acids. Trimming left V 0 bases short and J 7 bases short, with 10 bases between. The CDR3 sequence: CASSLAQGGNTIYF. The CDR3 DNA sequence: TGTGCCAGCAGCTTAGCTCAGGGTGGGAACACCATATATTTT.

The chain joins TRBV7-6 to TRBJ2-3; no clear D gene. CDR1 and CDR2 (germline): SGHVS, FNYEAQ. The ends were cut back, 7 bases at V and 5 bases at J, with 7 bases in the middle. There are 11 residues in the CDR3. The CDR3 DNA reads TGTGCCAGCAATGCCAGAGATACGCAGTATTTT. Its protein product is CASNARDTQYF.

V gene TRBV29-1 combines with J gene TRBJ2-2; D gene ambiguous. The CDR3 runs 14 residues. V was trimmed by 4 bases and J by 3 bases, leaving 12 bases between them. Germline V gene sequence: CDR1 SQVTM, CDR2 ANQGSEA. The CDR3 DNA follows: TGCAGCGTTGGGTCAAGGGTAGACACCGGGGAGCTGTTTTTT. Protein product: CSVGSRVDTGELFF.

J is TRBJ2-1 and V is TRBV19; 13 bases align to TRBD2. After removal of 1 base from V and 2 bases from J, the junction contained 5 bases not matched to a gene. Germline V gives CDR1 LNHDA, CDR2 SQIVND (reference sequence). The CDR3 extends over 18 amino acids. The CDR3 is CASSIVGLAGSPYNEQFF. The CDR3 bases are TGTGCCAGTAGTATAGTGGGACTAGCGGGGAGCCCCTACAATGAGCAGTTCTTC.

DNA of the CDR3: TGTGCCAGCAGTTACGGCGGAGACGAGACCCAGTACTTC. Translating gives CASSYGGDETQYF. The chain is built from TRBV6-6 and TRBJ2-5; D unresolved. This CDR3 is built from 13 residues. The V end was cut by 2 bases, the J end by 5 bases, with 9 bases between. Germline lookup yields CDR1 MNHNY and CDR2 SVGAGI (reference sequence).

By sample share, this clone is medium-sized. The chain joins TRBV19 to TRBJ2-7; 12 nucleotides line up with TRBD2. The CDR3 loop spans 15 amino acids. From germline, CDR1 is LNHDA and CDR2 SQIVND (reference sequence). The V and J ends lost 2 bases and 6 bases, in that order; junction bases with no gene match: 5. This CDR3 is CASSILAGGLGEQYF. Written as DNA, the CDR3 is TGTGCCAGTAGTATACTAGCGGGAGGGTTGGGCGAGCAGTACTTC. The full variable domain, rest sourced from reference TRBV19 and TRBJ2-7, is DGGITQSPKYLFRKEGQNVTLSCEQNLNHDAMYWYRQDPGQGLRLIYYSQIVNDFQKGDIAEGYSVSREKKESFPLTVTSAQKNPTAFYLCASSILAGGLGEQYFGPGTRLTVT.

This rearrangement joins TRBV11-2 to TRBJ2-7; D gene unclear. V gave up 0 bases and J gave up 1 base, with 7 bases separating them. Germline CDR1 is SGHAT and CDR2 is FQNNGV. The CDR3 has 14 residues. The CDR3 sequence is CASSLERNSYEQYF. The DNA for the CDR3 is TGTGCCAGCAGCTTAGAGCGGAATTCCTACGAGCAGTACTTC.

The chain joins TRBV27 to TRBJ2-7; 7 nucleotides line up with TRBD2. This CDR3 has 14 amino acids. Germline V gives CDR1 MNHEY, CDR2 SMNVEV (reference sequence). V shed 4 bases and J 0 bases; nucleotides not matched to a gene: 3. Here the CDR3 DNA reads TGTGCCAGCAGTTCGCGCGGGAGCTCCTACGAGCAGTACTTC. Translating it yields CASSSRGSSYEQYF.

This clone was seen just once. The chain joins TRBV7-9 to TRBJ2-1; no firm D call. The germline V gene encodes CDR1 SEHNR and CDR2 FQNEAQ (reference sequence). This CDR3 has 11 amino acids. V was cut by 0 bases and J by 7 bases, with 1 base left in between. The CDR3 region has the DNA TGTGCCAGCAGCTTAGCGAATGAGCAGTTCTTC. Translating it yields CASSLANEQFF.

In nucleotides, the CDR3 is TGTGCCAGCAGCCCAGACTACGTAATGGACTACGAGCAGTACTTC. As protein: CASSPDYVMDYEQYF. The V gene is TRBV7-7, the J gene TRBJ2-7; a weak D match, TRBD2 (5 bases). Germline CDR1 and CDR2: SSHAT and FNYEAQ (reference sequence). The CDR3 has 15 amino acids. The V end lost 5 bases, the J end lost 3 bases, and 17 bases lay between the germline ends.

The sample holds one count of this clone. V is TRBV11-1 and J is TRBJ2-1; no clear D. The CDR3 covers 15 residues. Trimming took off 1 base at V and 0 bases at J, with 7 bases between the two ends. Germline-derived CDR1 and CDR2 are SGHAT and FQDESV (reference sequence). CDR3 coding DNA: TGTGCCAGCAGCTTAGAGAGCGCCTCCTACAATGAGCAGTTCTTC. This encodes CASSLESASYNEQFF. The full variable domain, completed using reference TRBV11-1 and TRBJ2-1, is EAEVAQSPRYKITEKSQAVAFWCDPISGHATLYWYRQILGQGPELLVQFQDESVVDDSQLPKDRFSAERLKGVDSTLKIQPAELGDSAMYLCASSLESASYNEQFFGPGTRLTVL.

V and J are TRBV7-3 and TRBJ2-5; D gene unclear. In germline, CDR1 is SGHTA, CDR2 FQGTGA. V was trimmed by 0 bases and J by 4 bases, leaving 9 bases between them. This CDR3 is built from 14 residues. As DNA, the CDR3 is TGTGCCAGCAGCTTAACGGGCAGCACAGAGACCCAGTACTTC. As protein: CASSLTGSTETQYF.

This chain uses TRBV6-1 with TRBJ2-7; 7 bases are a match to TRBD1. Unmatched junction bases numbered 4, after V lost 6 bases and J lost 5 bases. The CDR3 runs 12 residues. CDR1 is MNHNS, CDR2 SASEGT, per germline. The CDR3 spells CASSDRANEQYF. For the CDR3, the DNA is TGTGCCAGCAGCGACAGGGCCAACGAGCAGTACTTC.

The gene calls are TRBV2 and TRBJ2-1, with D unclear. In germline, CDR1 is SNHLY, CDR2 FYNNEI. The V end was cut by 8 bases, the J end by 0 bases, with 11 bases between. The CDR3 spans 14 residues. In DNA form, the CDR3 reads TGTGCCAGCCTAGTTAGTGTCTCCTACAATGAGCAGTTCTTC. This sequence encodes CASLVSVSYNEQFF. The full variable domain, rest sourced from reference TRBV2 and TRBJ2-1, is EPEVTQTPSHQVTQMGQEVILRCVPISNHLYFYWYRQILGQKVEFLVSFYNNEISEKSEIFDDQFSVERPDGSNFTLKIRSTKLEDSAMYFCASLVSVSYNEQFFGPGTRLTVL.

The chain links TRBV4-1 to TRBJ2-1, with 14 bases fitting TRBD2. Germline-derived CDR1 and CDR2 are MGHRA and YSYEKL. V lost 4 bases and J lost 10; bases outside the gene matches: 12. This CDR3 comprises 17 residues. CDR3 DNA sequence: TGCGCCAGCAGCCCAAGCCAGGGGACTAGCGGGAGTCAGGAGCAGTTCTTC. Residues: CASSPSQGTSGSQEQFF.

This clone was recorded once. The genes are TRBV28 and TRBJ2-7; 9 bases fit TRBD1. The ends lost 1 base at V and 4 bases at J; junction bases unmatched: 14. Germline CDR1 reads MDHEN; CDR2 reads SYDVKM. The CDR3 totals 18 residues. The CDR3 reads CASSLSGRVGTGTYEQYF. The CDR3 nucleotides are TGTGCCAGCAGTTTATCAGGAAGAGTGGGGACAGGGACTTACGAGCAGTACTTC.

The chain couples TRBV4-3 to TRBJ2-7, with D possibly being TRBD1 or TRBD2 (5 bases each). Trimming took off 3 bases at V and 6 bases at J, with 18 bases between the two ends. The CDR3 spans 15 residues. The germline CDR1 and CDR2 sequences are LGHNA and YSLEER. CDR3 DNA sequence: TGCGCCAGCAGCCAGACACTTGGGGGATCGGGCGAGCAGTACTTC. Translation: CASSQTLGGSGEQYF.

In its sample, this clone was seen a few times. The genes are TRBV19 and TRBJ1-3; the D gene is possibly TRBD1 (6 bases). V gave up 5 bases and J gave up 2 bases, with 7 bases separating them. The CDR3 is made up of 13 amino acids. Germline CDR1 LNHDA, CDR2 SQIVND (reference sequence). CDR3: CASSQGTGNTIYF. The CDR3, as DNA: TGTGCCAGTAGTCAGGGGACTGGAAACACCATATATTTT. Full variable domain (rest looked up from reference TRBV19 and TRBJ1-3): DGGITQSPKYLFRKEGQNVTLSCEQNLNHDAMYWYRQDPGQGLRLIYYSQIVNDFQKGDIAEGYSVSREKKESFPLTVTSAQKNPTAFYLCASSQGTGNTIYFGEGSWLTVV.

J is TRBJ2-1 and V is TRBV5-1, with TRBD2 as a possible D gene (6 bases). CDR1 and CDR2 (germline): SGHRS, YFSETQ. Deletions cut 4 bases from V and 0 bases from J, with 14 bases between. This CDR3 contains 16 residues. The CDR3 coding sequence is TGCGCCAGCAGCGTTGGTGGGGGGAGCTCCTACAATGAGCAGTTCTTC. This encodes CASSVGGGSSYNEQFF. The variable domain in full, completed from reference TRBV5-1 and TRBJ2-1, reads KAGVTQTPRYLIKTRGQQVTLSCSPISGHRSVSWYQQTPGQGLQFLFEYFSETQRNKGNFPGRFSGRQFSNSRSEMNVSTLELGDSALYLCASSVGGGSSYNEQFFGPGTRLTVL.

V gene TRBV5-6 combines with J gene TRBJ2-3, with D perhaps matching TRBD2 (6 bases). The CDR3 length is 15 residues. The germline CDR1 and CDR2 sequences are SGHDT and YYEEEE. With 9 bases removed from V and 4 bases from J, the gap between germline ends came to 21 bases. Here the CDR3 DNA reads TGTGCCACCACCCGGGACTCGTACCCATCAGATACGCAGTATTTT. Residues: CATTRDSYPSDTQYF. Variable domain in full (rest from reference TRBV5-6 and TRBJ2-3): DAGVTQSPTHLIKTRGQQVTLRCSPKSGHDTVSWYQQALGQGPQFIFQYYEEEERQRGNFPDRFSGHQFPNYSSELNVNALLLGDSALYLCATTRDSYPSDTQYFGPGTRLTVL.

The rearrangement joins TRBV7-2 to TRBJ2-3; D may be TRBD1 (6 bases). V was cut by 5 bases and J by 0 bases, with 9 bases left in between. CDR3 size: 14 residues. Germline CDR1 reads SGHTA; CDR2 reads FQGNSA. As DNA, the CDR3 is TGTGCCAGCAGCCTGGACAGAAGCACAGATACGCAGTATTTT. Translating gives CASSLDRSTDTQYF.

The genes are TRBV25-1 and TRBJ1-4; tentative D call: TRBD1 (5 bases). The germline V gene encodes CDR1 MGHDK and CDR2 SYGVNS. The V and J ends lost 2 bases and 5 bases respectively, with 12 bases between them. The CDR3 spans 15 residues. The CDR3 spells CASSELTGANEKLFF. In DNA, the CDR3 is TGTGCCAGCAGTGAACTAACCGGGGCAAATGAAAAACTGTTTTTT.

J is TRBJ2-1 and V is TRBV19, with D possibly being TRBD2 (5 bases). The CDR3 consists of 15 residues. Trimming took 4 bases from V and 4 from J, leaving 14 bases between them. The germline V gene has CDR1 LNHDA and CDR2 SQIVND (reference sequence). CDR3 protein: CASSTPPAGYNEQFF. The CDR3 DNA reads TGTGCCAGTAGTACCCCCCCGGCGGGTTACAATGAGCAGTTCTTC.

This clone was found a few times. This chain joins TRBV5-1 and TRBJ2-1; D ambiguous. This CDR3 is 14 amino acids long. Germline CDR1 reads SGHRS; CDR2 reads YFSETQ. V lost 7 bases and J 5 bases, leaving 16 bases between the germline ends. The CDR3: CASWRAPPNNEQFF. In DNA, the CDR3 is TGCGCCAGCTGGCGCGCCCCGCCGAACAATGAGCAGTTCTTC.

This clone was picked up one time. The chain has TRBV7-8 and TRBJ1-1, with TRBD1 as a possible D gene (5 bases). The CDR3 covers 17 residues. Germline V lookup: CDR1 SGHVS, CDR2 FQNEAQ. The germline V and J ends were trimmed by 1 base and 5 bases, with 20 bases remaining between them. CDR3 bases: TGTGCCAGCAGCTTAGAACGGGGCCGCGCGCCATGGACTGAAGCTTTCTTT. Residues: CASSLERGRAPWTEAFF.

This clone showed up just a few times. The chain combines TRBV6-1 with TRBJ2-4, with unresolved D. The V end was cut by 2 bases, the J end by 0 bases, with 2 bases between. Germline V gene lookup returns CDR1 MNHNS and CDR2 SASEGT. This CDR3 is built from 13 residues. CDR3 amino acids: CASSELAKNIQYF. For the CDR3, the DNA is TGTGCCAGCAGTGAATTAGCCAAAAACATTCAGTACTTC.

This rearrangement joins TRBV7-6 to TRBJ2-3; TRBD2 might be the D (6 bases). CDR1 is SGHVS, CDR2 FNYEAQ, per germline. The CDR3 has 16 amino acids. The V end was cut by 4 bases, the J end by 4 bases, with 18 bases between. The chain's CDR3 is CASSSLGLTGADTQYF. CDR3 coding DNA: TGTGCCAGCAGCTCCCTAGGACTGACGGGGGCAGATACGCAGTATTTT.

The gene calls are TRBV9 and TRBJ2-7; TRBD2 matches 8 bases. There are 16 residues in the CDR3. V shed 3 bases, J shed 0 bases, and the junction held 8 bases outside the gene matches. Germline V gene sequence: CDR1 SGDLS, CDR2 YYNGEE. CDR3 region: CASSGGLAVSSYEQYF. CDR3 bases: TGTGCCAGCAGCGGCGGACTAGCCGTCAGCTCCTACGAGCAGTACTTC.

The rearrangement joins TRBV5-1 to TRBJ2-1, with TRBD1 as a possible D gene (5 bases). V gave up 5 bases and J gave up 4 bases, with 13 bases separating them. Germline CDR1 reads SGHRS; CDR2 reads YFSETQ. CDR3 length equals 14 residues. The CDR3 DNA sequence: TGCGCCAGCAGTCCAACCACAGGATACAATGAGCAGTTCTTC. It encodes CASSPTTGYNEQFF.